Presented here are 19 T cell receptor beta chains from one specimen sequenced in a study of early T cells in non-severe SARS-CoV-2 infection. TCRdb reanalysed the 5' RACE reads using MiXCR and keeps one entry per CDR3 protein. Of 55,000 to 85,000 distinct CDR3 sequences in the sample, less than 12% are singletons; the top ten hold 15% to 17%. Sequenced here: whole blood, sampled at baseline. The receptors come from an adult who was a healthcare worker with PCR-confirmed SARS-CoV-2 infection or an uninfected control (not recorded which).

This clonotype was seen at least ten times. The V gene is TRBV20-1, the J gene TRBJ2-1; TRBD1 is a possible D gene (5 bases). V was trimmed by 3 bases and J by 9 bases, leaving 15 bases between them. The germline CDR1 and CDR2 sequences are DFQATT and SNEGSKA (reference sequence). The CDR3 is made up of 13 amino acids. As DNA, the CDR3 is TGCAGTGCTAGTCAGCGTAACCAGGGTGAGCAGTTCTTC. Translation gives CSASQRNQGEQFF.

This clonotype was counted a few times. The J gene is TRBJ1-4, the V gene TRBV4-3, with D hard to call. This CDR3 spans 14 amino acids. Germline lookup yields CDR1 LGHNA and CDR2 YSLEER. Between the trimmed V and J ends, which lost 3 bases and 8 bases, there was a span of 13 bases. Here the CDR3 reads CASSHPNTKEKLFF. CDR3 DNA: TGCGCCAGCAGCCACCCCAACACGAAAGAAAAACTGTTTTTT.

This clonotype has a handful of counts. V is TRBV27 and J is TRBJ2-7, with a possible D match to TRBD1 (6 bases). CDR1 is MNHEY and CDR2 is SMNVEV in the germline V gene (reference sequence). The CDR3 has 15 residues. Trimming removed 2 bases at V and 0 bases at J, with 11 bases between. This chain's CDR3 is CASSLEGVSSYEQYF. CDR3 DNA sequence: TGTGCCAGCAGTTTAGAGGGGGTGAGCTCCTACGAGCAGTACTTC.

In its sample, this clonotype was seen a few times. The genes are TRBV7-2 and TRBJ1-5; no firm D call. Germline CDR1 and CDR2: SGHTA and FQGNSA. This CDR3 comprises 15 residues. Deletions cut 1 base from V and 6 bases from J, with 13 bases between. CDR3 coding DNA: TGTGCCAGCAGCTTAGTTCCGGGTATCGGTCAGCCCCAGCATTTT. Translating it yields CASSLVPGIGQPQHF. Looking up the rest from reference TRBV7-2 and TRBJ1-5 gives the full variable domain: GAGVSQSPSNKVTEKGKDVELRCDPISGHTALYWYRQSLGQGLEFLIYFQGNSAPDKSGLPSDRFSAERTGGSVSTLTIQRTQQEDSAVYLCASSLVPGIGQPQHFGDGTRLSIL.

The sample holds many counts of this clonotype. The V call is TRBV29-1, the J call TRBJ2-7; TRBD1 agrees at 9 bases. This CDR3 is built from 12 residues. From germline, CDR1 is SQVTM and CDR2 ANQGSEA. With 4 bases clipped from V and 2 bases from J, the junction kept 0 bases outside the gene matches. As DNA, the CDR3 is TGCAGCGTTGGGGACAGGGCCTACGAGCAGTACTTC. As protein: CSVGDRAYEQYF.

DNA of the CDR3: TGTGCCAGCAGCTTAGAGGGGATGGGGGAGACCCAGTACTTC. It is translated as CASSLEGMGETQYF. The V gene is TRBV7-2, the J gene TRBJ2-5, with D possibly TRBD1 on 5 matching bases. The CDR3 spans 14 residues. Germline lookup yields CDR1 SGHTA and CDR2 FQGNSA. The V gene lost 1 base and the J gene lost 5 bases, with 11 bases spanning the gap. Drawing the rest from reference TRBV7-2 and TRBJ2-5, the complete variable domain is GAGVSQSPSNKVTEKGKDVELRCDPISGHTALYWYRQSLGQGLEFLIYFQGNSAPDKSGLPSDRFSAERTGGSVSTLTIQRTQQEDSAVYLCASSLEGMGETQYFGPGTRLLVL.

This clonotype came up many times. The CDR3 loop reads CASSLTSGSLGEQFF. The CDR3, as DNA: TGTGCCAGCAGTTTAACTAGCGGGAGTCTGGGTGAGCAGTTCTTC. The rearrangement links TRBV12-3 or TRBV12-4 to TRBJ2-1; 11 bases match TRBD2. This CDR3 contains 15 residues. Losses at the gene ends were 2 bases for V and 9 bases for J; bases not matched to a gene: 6.

This clonotype occurred many times. The chain has TRBV2 and TRBJ1-1; weak D call: TRBD1 (5 bases). The length of the CDR3 is 13 residues. The ends were cut back, 7 bases at V and 1 base at J, with 10 bases in the middle. The germline V gene has CDR1 SNHLY and CDR2 FYNNEI. The CDR3, as DNA: TGTGCCAGCAAAGGGGCCACGAACACTGAAGCTTTCTTT. Its protein is CASKGATNTEAFF.

The rearrangement links TRBV5-1 to TRBJ2-7; tentatively, D is TRBD1 (6 bases). Germline CDR1 is SGHRS and CDR2 is YFSETQ. Trimming stripped 3 bases from V and 2 bases from J, with 12 bases between. This CDR3 is built from 14 residues. For the CDR3, the DNA is TGCGCCAGCAGCTCCGGGACACTGGCCTACGAGCAGTACTTC. Amino acid sequence: CASSSGTLAYEQYF. The whole variable domain, filled in from reference TRBV5-1 and TRBJ2-7, reads KAGVTQTPRYLIKTRGQQVTLSCSPISGHRSVSWYQQTPGQGLQFLFEYFSETQRNKGNFPGRFSGRQFSNSRSEMNVSTLELGDSALYLCASSSGTLAYEQYFGPGTRLTVT.

This clonotype was detected a few times. V gene TRBV28 combines with J gene TRBJ1-4, with unresolved D. V was clipped by 1 base and J by 8 bases, with 14 bases between them. In germline, CDR1 is MDHEN, CDR2 SYDVKM. The CDR3 is 15 amino acids. The CDR3 sequence is CASSLFPGIGEKLFF. CDR3 DNA sequence: TGTGCCAGCAGTTTATTCCCGGGAATCGGGGAAAAACTGTTTTTT. Variable domain in full (rest from reference TRBV28 and TRBJ1-4): DVKVTQSSRYLVKRTGEKVFLECVQDMDHENMFWYRQDPGLGLRLIYFSYDVKMKEKGDIPEGYSVSREKKERFSLILESASTNQTSMYLCASSLFPGIGEKLFFGSGTQLSVL.

Ten or more counts support this clonotype. V gene TRBV7-3 combines with J gene TRBJ2-2; D is unresolved. Germline lookup yields CDR1 SGHTA and CDR2 FQGTGA. Trimming took off 5 bases at V and 1 base at J, with 8 bases between the two ends. This CDR3 has 14 amino acids. CDR3 sequence reads: CASSPARNTGELFF. In DNA, the CDR3 is TGTGCCAGCAGCCCGGCGCGGAACACCGGGGAGCTGTTTTTT.

In this sample, this clonotype turned up a few times. This chain connects TRBV3-1 to TRBJ2-7; perhaps TRBD2 as D (6 bases). V lost 4 bases to trimming and J lost 2 bases, with 15 bases between them. CDR1 is LGHDT, CDR2 YNNKEL, per germline (reference sequence). The CDR3 contains 15 residues. The CDR3 nucleotides read TGTGCCAGCAGCCCCACCGGGACTCGGACCTACGAGCAGTACTTC. Protein product: CASSPTGTRTYEQYF.

This clonotype was counted many times. This rearrangement joins TRBV7-6 to TRBJ2-5; 13 bases are shared with TRBD2. J was trimmed by 4 bases and V by 3 bases; bases with no gene match: 5. The CDR3 runs to 16 residues. Germline V CDR1 and CDR2: SGHVS, FNYEAQ. The CDR3: CASSLGTSGTRETQYF. The DNA of the CDR3 is TGTGCCAGCAGCTTGGGGACTAGCGGGACGCGAGAGACCCAGTACTTC.

The chain employs TRBV2 and TRBJ1-6; a possible D gene is TRBD1 (5 bases). This CDR3 is 14 amino acids long. CDR1 and CDR2 (germline): SNHLY, FYNNEI. V was cut by 4 bases and J by 10 bases, with 14 bases left in between. The CDR3 sequence: CASSGTWGDSPLHF. CDR3 coding DNA: TGTGCCAGCAGTGGGACGTGGGGGGACTCACCCCTCCACTTT.

This clonotype was counted many times. V and J are TRBV7-8 and TRBJ2-1, with 16 positions matching TRBD2. Per germline, CDR1 SGHVS and CDR2 FQNEAQ. The CDR3 has 16 amino acids. V shed 5 bases and J 9 bases; nucleotides not matched to a gene: 7. CDR3 bases: TGTGCCAGCAGCCCCTCCGGGACTAGCGGGAGGGGTGAGCAGTTCTTC. This gives the protein CASSPSGTSGRGEQFF.

This clonotype was detected only a few times. The V call is TRBV20-1, the J call TRBJ2-7, with TRBD2 matching over 14 bases. CDR3 size: 14 residues. V dropped 7 bases and J dropped 2; count of bases not matched to a gene: 4. The germline V gene has CDR1 DFQATT and CDR2 SNEGSKA (reference sequence). The chain's CDR3 is CSGLAGGATYEQYF. CDR3 DNA sequence: TGCAGTGGACTAGCGGGAGGGGCGACCTACGAGCAGTACTTC.

This clonotype was counted many times. The chain employs TRBV7-2 and TRBJ1-4; 7 nucleotides align to TRBD1. V lost 4 bases to trimming and J lost 8 bases; unmatched junction nucleotides: 7. The CDR3 length is 14 residues. In germline, CDR1 is SGHTA, CDR2 FQGNSA. CDR3 protein: CASSSKTGVEKLFF. CDR3 DNA: TGTGCCAGCAGCTCAAAAACAGGGGTGGAAAAACTGTTTTTT.

The V call is TRBV20-1, the J call TRBJ2-4; 14 nucleotides agree with TRBD2. J was trimmed by 0 bases and V by 5 bases; bases with no gene match: 6. In germline, CDR1 is DFQATT, CDR2 SNEGSKA (reference sequence). This CDR3 is 17 amino acids long. CDR3 nucleotide sequence: TGCAGTGCTGGGGGACTAGCGGGAGCTGTAGCCAAAAACATTCAGTACTTC. This sequence encodes CSAGGLAGAVAKNIQYF.

The table lists this clonotype with many counts. The chain uses TRBV20-1 and TRBJ2-2, with 9 bases fitting TRBD2. Germline V gives CDR1 DFQATT, CDR2 SNEGSKA (reference sequence). This CDR3 comprises 14 residues. V gave up 6 bases and J gave up 6 bases; unmatched junction bases: 8. The CDR3 sequence is CSASLAGRAGELFF. Here the CDR3 DNA reads TGCAGTGCCAGCCTAGCGGGAAGGGCCGGGGAGCTGTTTTTT.